One T cell receptor (beta chain) is described in this entry. Its antigen remains unknown. The table came from immunoSEQ multiplex PCR; TCRdb's copy has only in-frame clones and leaves some out. The sample carries around 450,000 clones, 85% to 90% recorded once. CDR1 is SEHNR, CDR2 FQNEAQ, per germline (reference sequence). CDR3 length: 13 amino acids. V was pared by 6 bases and J by 6 bases, with 5 bases of the junction left unmatched. Documented treatment: roughly 18 received Ad26.COV2.S at low or high dose, single or two shots; roughly five received placebo; per-sample allocation not given. Each sample was drawn 63 days after the first injection (of vaccine or placebo). This entry comes from a study of Ad26.COV2.S vaccination and SARS-CoV-2 variants. Study-level background: Ad26.COV2.S was injected intramuscularly once or twice, 56 days apart.

Regarding the study as a whole: Greater spike-specific TCR breadth was seen in vaccine recipients than in placebo recipients.

Sequencing was performed on peripheral blood, taken in a trial of Ad26.COV2.S vaccine versus placebo. The rearrangement uses TRBV7-9 and TRBJ2-1; TRBD1 matches at 7 bases. This TCR was recovered from a person aged 18 to 65 who received the Ad26.COV2.S COVID-19 vaccine or a placebo. The CDR3 protein is CASSWTGFNEQFF. Written as DNA, the CDR3 is TGTGCCAGCAGTTGGACAGGATTCAATGAGCAGTTCTTC.